Presented here are 9 T cell receptor beta chains from one specimen sequenced in a study of blood T cell repertoires in COVID-19. TCRdb's table, derived via immunoSEQ multiplex PCR, lists solely in-frame clones and lacks some. The repertoire holds about 260,000 clones, with 80% to 95% as singletons. Sequenced material: PBMCs or T cells enriched from blood (not recorded which). These receptors were collected from a man aged 35-49 years who had been exposed to COVID-19.

This sequence joins TRBV19 and TRBJ1-2; D is possibly TRBD1 (5 bases). The V end was cut by 1 base, the J end by 1 base, with 10 bases between. CDR1 and CDR2 from the germline V gene are LNHDA and SQIVND (reference sequence). This CDR3 spans 15 amino acids. Written as DNA, the CDR3 is TGTGCCAGTAGTATAGGATTGACAGATAACTATGGCTACACCTTC. Translating gives CASSIGLTDNYGYTF.

The V and J genes are TRBV4-3 and TRBJ1-1; TRBD1 matches 8 bases. J lost 1 base, V lost 0 bases, and 1 base had no gene match. The CDR3 consists of 15 residues. Germline CDR1 LGHNA, CDR2 YSLEER. CDR3 region: CASSQDGTGNTEAFF. The CDR3 DNA reads TGCGCCAGCAGCCAAGATGGGACAGGGAACACTGAAGCTTTCTTT.

V is TRBV19 and J is TRBJ1-5; TRBD1 agrees at 7 bases. V lost 5 bases, J lost 1 base, and 5 bases stayed unmatched. The germline V gene encodes CDR1 LNHDA and CDR2 SQIVND (reference sequence). This CDR3 spans 15 amino acids. This CDR3 reads CASSARTGSNQPQHF. CDR3 bases: TGTGCCAGTAGTGCCCGGACAGGCAGCAATCAGCCCCAGCATTTT.

This CDR3 is CASSLVPGSGNTIYF. The CDR3 DNA reads TGTGCCAGCAGCTTAGTTCCAGGGTCTGGAAACACCATATATTTT. V gene TRBV7-2 combines with J gene TRBJ1-3, with D possibly being TRBD1 (5 bases). V was trimmed by 1 base and J by 1 base, leaving 8 bases between them. Germline V gives CDR1 SGHTA, CDR2 FQGNSA. The CDR3 covers 15 residues.

The chain links TRBV7-9 to TRBJ2-2; D remains unclear. The CDR3 sequence is 16 residues long. The V end was cut by 0 bases, the J end by 4 bases, with 12 bases between. CDR1 is SEHNR, CDR2 FQNEAQ, per germline (reference sequence). CDR3 sequence reads: CASSLALGTGTGELFF. The CDR3, as DNA: TGTGCCAGCAGCTTAGCGCTGGGTACGGGCACCGGGGAGCTGTTTTTT.

In DNA, the CDR3 is TGTGCCAGCAGCTTGCGGGGGAGCACAGATACGCAGTATTTT. Translating gives CASSLRGSTDTQYF. V gene TRBV5-4 combines with J gene TRBJ2-3; D may be TRBD2 (6 bases). CDR1 SGHNT and CDR2 YYREEE come from the germline V gene (reference sequence). Trimming took off 1 base at V and 0 bases at J, with 6 bases between the two ends. The CDR3 sequence is 14 residues long. The whole variable domain, filled in from reference TRBV5-4 and TRBJ2-3, reads ETGVTQSPTHLIKTRGQQVTLRCSSQSGHNTVSWYQQALGQGPQFIFQYYREEENGRGNFPPRFSGLQFPNYSSELNVNALELDDSALYLCASSLRGSTDTQYFGPGTRLTVL.

The chain links TRBV2 to TRBJ1-1; D possibly corresponds to TRBD1 (5 bases). CDR3 length equals 13 residues. The germline V gene encodes CDR1 SNHLY and CDR2 FYNNEI. With 3 bases removed from V and 6 bases from J, the gap between germline ends came to 11 bases. This CDR3 is CASSDLRDSEAFF. The CDR3 nucleotides are TGTGCCAGCAGTGACCTCAGGGACTCTGAAGCTTTCTTT.

This chain joins TRBV10-3 and TRBJ2-7; 12 nucleotides agree with TRBD2. The CDR3 is made up of 17 amino acids. Germline loops: CDR1 ENHRY, CDR2 SYGVKD. V lost 4 bases, J lost 2 bases, and 9 bases stayed unmatched. The CDR3 DNA reads TGTGCCATCAGTGGGACTAGCGGGATAGCCCAAACCTACGAGCAGTACTTC. This sequence encodes CAISGTSGIAQTYEQYF.

The chain employs TRBV19 and TRBJ1-5, with D perhaps TRBD1 (5 bases). The germline V gene has CDR1 LNHDA and CDR2 SQIVND (reference sequence). V lost 3 bases and J 10 bases, leaving 19 bases between the germline ends. The CDR3 contains 15 residues. The CDR3 region has the DNA TGTGCCAGTAGTATCTCGCAGGGAAGGTGGGAACCCCAGCATTTT. Translation gives CASSISQGRWEPQHF.